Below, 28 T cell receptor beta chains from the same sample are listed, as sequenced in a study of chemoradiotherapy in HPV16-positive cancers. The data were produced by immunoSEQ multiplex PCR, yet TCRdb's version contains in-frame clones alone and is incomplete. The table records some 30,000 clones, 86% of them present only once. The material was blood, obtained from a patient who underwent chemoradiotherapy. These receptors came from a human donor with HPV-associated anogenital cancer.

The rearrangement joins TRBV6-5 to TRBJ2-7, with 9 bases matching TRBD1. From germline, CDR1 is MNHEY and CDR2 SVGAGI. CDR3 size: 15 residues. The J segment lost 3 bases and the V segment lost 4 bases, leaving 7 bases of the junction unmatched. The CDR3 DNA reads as TGTGCCAGCAGTTTGGGACAGGGAAATCGCTACGAGCAGTACTTC. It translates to CASSLGQGNRYEQYF.

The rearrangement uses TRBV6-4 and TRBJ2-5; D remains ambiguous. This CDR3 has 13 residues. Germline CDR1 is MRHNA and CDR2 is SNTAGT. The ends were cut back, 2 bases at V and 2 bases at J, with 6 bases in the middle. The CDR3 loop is CASSDGEQETQYF. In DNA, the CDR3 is TGTGCCAGCAGTGACGGGGAACAAGAGACCCAGTACTTC.

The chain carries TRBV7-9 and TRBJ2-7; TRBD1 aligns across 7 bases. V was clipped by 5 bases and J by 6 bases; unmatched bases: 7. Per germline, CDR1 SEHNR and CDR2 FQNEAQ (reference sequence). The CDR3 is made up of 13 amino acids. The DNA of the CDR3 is TGTGCCAGCAGCCGTGACAGGGCGAGCGAGCAGTACTTC. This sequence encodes CASSRDRASEQYF.

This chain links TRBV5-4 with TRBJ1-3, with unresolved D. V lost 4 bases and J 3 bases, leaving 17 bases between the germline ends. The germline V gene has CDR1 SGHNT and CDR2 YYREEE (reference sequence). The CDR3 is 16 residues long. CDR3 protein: CASSHPTSGVGNTIYF. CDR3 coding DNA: TGTGCCAGCAGCCATCCGACTAGCGGGGTTGGAAACACCATATATTTT.

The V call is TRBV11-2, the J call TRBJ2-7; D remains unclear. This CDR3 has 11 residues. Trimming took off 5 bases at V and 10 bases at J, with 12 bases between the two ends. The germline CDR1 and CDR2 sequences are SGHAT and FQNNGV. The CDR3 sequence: CASSPLDGQYF. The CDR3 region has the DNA TGTGCCAGCAGCCCGTTGGACGGTCAGTACTTC.

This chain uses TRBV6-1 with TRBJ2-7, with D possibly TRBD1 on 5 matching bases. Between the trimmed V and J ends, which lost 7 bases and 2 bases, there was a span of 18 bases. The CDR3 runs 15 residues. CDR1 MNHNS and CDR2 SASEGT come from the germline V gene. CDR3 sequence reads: CASNLDSVSPYEQYF. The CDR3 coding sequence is TGTGCCAGCAACCTCGACAGTGTCTCCCCCTACGAGCAGTACTTC.

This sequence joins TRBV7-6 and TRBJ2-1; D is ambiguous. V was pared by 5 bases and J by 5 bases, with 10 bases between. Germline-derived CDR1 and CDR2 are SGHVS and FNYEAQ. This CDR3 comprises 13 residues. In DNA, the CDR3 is TGTGCCAGCAGCATGGCTGAACACAATGAGCAGTTCTTC. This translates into CASSMAEHNEQFF. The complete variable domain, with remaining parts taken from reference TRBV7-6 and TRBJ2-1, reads GAGVSQSPRYKVTKRGQDVALRCDPISGHVSLYWYRQALGQGPEFLTYFNYEAQQDKSGLPNDRFSAERPEGSISTLTIQRTEQRDSAMYRCASSMAEHNEQFFGPGTRLTVL.

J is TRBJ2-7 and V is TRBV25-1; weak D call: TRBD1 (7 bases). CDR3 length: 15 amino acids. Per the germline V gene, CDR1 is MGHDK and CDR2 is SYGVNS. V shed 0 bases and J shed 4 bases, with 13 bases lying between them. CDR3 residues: CASSEYRTGGYEQYF. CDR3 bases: TGTGCCAGCAGTGAATACCGGACAGGAGGGTACGAGCAGTACTTC.

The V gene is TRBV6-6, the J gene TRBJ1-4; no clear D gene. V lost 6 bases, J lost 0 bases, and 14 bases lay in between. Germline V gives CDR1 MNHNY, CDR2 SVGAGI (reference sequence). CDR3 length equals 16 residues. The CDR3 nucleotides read TGTGCCAGCAGGAATACCGCTGATACAACTAATGAAAAACTGTTTTTT. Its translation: CASRNTADTTNEKLFF.

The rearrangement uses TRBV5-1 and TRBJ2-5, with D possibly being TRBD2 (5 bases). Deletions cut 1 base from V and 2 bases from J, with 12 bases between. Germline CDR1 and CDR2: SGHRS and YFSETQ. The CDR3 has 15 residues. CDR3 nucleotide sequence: TGCGCCAGCAGCTTGAACCGGGGAACTCAAGAGACCCAGTACTTC. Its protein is CASSLNRGTQETQYF.

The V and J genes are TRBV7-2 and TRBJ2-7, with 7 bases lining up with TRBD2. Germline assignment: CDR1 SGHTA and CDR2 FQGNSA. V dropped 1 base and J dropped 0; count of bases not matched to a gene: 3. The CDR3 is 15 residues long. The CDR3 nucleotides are TGTGCCAGCAGCTTAGACGGGGGGAGCTCCTACGAGCAGTACTTC. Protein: CASSLDGGSSYEQYF.

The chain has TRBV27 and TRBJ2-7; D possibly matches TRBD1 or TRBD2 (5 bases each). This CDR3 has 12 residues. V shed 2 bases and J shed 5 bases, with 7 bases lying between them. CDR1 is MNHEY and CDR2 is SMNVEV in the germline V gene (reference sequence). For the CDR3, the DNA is TGTGCCAGCAGTTTAGGGGGTGACGAGCAGTACTTC. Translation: CASSLGGDEQYF.

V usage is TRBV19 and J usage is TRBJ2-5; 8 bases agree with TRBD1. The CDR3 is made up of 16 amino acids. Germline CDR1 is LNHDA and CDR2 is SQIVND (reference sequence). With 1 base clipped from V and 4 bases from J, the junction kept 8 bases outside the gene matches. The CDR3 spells CASSIGTGNPGETQYF. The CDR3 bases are TGTGCCAGTAGTATAGGGACAGGGAATCCCGGAGAGACCCAGTACTTC.

The CDR3 nucleotides read TGTGCCAGCAGCCCCCGGGACAGGGGGTACGAGCAGTACTTC. Its protein product is CASSPRDRGYEQYF. This chain uses TRBV11-2 with TRBJ2-7; TRBD1 matches at 11 bases. V was clipped by 5 bases and J by 4 bases; unmatched bases: 4. This CDR3 is built from 14 residues. Germline V gives CDR1 SGHAT, CDR2 FQNNGV.

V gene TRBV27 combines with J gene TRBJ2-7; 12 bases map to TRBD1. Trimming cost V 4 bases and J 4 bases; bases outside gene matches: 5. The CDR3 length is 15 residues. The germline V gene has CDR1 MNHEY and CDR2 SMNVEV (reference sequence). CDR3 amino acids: CASSSPGQGAYEQYF. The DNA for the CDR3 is TGTGCCAGCAGTTCCCCGGGACAGGGGGCTTACGAGCAGTACTTC.

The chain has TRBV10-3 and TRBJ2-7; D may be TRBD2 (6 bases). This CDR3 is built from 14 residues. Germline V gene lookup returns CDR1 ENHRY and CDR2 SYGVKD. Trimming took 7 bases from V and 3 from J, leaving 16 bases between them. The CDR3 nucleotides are TGTGCCATCACCAACGGAGGGGACCACTACGAGCAGTACTTC. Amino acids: CAITNGGDHYEQYF.

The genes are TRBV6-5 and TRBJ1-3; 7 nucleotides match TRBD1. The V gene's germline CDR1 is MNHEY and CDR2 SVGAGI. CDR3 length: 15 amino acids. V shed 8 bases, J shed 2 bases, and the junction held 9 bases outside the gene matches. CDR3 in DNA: TGTGCCAGCCTTTTAAGAACAGGGGCTGGAAACACCATATATTTT. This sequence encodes CASLLRTGAGNTIYF.

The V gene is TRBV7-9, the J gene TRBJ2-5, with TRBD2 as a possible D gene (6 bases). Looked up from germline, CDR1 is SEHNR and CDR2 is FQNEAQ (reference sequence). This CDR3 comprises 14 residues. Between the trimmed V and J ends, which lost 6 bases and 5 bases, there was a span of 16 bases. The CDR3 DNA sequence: TGTGCCAGCAGACCGGAGGGTCCTCGGGAGACCCAGTACTTC. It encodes CASRPEGPRETQYF.

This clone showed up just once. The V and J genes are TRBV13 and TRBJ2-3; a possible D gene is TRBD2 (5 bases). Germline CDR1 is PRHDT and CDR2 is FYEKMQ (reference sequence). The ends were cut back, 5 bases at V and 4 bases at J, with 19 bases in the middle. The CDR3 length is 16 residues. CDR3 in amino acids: CASSLVPGKIADTQYF. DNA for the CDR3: TGTGCCAGCAGCCTCGTCCCGGGGAAGATTGCAGATACGCAGTATTTT.

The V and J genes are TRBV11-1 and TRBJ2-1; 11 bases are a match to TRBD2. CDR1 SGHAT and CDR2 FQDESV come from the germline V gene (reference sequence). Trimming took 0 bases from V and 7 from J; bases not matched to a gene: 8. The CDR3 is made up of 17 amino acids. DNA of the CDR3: TGTGCCAGCAGCTTAGCTATAGCGGGGGGGAGGATGAATGAGCAGTTCTTC. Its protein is CASSLAIAGGRMNEQFF. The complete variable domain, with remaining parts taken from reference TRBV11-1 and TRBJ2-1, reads EAEVAQSPRYKITEKSQAVAFWCDPISGHATLYWYRQILGQGPELLVQFQDESVVDDSQLPKDRFSAERLKGVDSTLKIQPAELGDSAMYLCASSLAIAGGRMNEQFFGPGTRLTVL.

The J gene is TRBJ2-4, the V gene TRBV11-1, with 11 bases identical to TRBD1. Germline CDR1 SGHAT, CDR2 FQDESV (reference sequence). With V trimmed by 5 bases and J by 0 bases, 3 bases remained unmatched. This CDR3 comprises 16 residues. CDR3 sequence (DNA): TGTGCCAGCAGCAAGGACAGGGGGCAAGCCAAAAACATTCAGTACTTC. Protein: CASSKDRGQAKNIQYF.

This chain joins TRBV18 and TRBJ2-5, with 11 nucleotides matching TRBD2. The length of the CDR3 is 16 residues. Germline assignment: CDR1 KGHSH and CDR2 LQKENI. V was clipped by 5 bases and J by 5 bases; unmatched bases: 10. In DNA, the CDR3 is TGTGCCAGCTCATTATTTGGGACTAGCGGTTCGGAGACCCAGTACTTC. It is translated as CASSLFGTSGSETQYF.

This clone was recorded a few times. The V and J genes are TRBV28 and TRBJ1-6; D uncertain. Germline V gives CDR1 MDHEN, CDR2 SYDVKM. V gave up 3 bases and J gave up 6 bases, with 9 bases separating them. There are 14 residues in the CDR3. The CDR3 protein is CASSFEMGNSPLHF. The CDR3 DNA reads TGTGCCAGCAGTTTTGAGATGGGTAATTCACCCCTCCACTTT.

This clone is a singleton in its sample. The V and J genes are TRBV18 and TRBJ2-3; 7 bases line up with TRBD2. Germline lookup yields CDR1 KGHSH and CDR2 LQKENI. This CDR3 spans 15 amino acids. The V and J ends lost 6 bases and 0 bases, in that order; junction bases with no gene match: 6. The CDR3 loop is CASSPSGASTDTQYF. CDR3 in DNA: TGTGCCAGCTCCCCGAGCGGGGCTAGCACAGATACGCAGTATTTT.

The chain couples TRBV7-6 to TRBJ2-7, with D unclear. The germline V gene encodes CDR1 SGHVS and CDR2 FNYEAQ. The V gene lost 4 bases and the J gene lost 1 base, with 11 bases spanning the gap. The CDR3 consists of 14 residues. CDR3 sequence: CASSSFGHSYEQYF. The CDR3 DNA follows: TGTGCCAGCAGCTCGTTCGGTCATTCCTACGAGCAGTACTTC.

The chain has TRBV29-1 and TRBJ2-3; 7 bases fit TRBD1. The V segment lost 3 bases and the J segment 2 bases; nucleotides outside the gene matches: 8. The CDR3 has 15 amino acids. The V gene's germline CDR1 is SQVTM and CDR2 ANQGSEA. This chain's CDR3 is CSVETQGLPTDTQYF. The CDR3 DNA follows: TGCAGCGTTGAGACACAGGGGTTACCCACAGATACGCAGTATTTT.

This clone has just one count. The CDR3 DNA follows: TGTGCCAGCAGTCTCTCCGGGACAGGGGGCAGTCAGCCCCAGCATTTT. It codes for CASSLSGTGGSQPQHF. The chain couples TRBV28 to TRBJ1-5; 12 bases line up with TRBD1. Trimming cost V 5 bases and J 6 bases; bases outside gene matches: 8. The CDR3 length is 16 residues. Germline CDR1 reads MDHEN; CDR2 reads SYDVKM. Combining the CDR3 with reference TRBV28 and TRBJ1-5 gives the whole variable domain DVKVTQSSRYLVKRTGEKVFLECVQDMDHENMFWYRQDPGLGLRLIYFSYDVKMKEKGDIPEGYSVSREKKERFSLILESASTNQTSMYLCASSLSGTGGSQPQHFGDGTRLSIL.

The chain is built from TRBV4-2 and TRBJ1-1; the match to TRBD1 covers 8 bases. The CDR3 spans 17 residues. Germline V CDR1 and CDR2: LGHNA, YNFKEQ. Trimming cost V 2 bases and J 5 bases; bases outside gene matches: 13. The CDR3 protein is CASSQMGGQVSGTEAFF. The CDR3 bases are TGTGCCAGCAGCCAAATGGGGGGACAGGTTAGTGGGACTGAAGCTTTCTTT.